In this sample, the clone carrying this T cell receptor beta chain turned up a few times. The antigen remains unidentified. These data originate in a study of cytomegalovirus exposure and HLA in healthy donors. General study findings and limits: In most subjects, TCR beta sequences reportedly gave accurate predictions of HLA-A and HLA-B alleles. A later analysis linked a missense variant in DCLRE1C to the trimming of TCR beta V and J genes.

Whereas donors were nominally healthy upon sampling, unrecorded immune exposures were probable. The CDR3 loop spans 19 amino acids. In germline, CDR1 is SEHNR, CDR2 FQNEAQ (reference sequence). The J segment lost 1 base and the V segment lost 1 base, leaving 9 bases of the junction unmatched. 60 Vbeta and 13 Jbeta primers were used in PCR. The table came from immunoSEQ multiplex PCR; TCRdb's copy has only in-frame clones and leaves some out. The data hold some 160,000 clones, with roughly 70% observed a single time. V usage is TRBV7-9 and J usage is TRBJ2-3; TRBD2 aligns across 12 bases. This sequence was found in a woman under 30 in good health and CMV-seropositive. The sequenced sample was PBMCs. CDR3 protein: CASSLGRTSGVDRTDTQYF. In DNA, the CDR3 is TGTGCCAGCAGCTTAGGTCGGACTAGCGGGGTAGACCGCACAGATACGCAGTATTTT.